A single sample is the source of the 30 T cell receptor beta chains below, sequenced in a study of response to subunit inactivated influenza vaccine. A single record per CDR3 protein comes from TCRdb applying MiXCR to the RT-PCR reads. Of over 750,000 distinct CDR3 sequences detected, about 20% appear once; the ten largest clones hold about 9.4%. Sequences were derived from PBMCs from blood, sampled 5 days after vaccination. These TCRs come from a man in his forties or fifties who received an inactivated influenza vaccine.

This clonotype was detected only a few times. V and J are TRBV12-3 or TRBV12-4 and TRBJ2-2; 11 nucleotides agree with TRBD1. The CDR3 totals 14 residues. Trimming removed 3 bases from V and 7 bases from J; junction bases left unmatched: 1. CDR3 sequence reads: CASSLGQGDGELFF. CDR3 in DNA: TGTGCCAGCAGTTTGGGACAGGGGGACGGGGAGCTGTTTTTT.

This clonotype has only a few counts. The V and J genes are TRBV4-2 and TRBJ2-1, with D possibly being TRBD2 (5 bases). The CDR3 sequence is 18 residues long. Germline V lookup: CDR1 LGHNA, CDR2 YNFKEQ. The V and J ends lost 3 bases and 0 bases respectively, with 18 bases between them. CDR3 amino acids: CASSHLGVGSHSYNEQFF. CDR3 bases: TGTGCCAGCAGCCACCTTGGAGTAGGGAGCCACTCCTACAATGAGCAGTTCTTC.

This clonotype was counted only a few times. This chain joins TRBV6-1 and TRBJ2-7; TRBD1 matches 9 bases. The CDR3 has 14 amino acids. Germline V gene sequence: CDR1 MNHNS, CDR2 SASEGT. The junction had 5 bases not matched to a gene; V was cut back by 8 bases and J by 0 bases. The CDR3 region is CASEGQGHSYEQYF. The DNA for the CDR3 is TGTGCCAGCGAGGGACAGGGACACTCCTACGAGCAGTACTTC.

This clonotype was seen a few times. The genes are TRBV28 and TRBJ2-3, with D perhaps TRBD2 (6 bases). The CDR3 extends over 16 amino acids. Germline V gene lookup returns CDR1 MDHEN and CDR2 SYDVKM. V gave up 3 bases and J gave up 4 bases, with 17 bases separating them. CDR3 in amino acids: CASSFPGSFGADTQYF. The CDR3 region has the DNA TGTGCCAGCAGTTTCCCCGGGAGTTTTGGTGCAGATACGCAGTATTTT.

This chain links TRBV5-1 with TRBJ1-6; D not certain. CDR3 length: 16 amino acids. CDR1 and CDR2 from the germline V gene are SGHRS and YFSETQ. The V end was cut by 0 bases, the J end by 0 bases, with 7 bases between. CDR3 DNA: TGCGCCAGCAGCTTGGCTGGTCGCTCCTATAATTCACCCCTCCACTTT. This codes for CASSLAGRSYNSPLHF.

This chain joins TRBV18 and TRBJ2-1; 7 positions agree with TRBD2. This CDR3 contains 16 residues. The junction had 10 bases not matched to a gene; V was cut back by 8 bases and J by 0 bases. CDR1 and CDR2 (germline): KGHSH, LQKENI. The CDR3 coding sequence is TGTGCCAGCGACATAGCGGGTACCCTCTCCTACAATGAGCAGTTCTTC. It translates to CASDIAGTLSYNEQFF.

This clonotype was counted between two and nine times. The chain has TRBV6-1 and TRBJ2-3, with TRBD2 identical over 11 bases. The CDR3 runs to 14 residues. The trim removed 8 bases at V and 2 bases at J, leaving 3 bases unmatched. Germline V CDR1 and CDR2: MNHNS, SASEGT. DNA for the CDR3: TGTGCCAGCCGACTAGCGGGGAACACAGATACGCAGTATTTT. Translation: CASRLAGNTDTQYF.

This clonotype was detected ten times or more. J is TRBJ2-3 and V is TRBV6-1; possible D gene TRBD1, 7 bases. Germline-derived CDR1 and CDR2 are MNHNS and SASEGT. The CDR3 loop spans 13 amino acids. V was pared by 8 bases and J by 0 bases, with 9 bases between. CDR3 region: CASSGGSTDTQYF. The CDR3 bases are TGTGCCAGCTCAGGGGGGAGCACAGATACGCAGTATTTT.

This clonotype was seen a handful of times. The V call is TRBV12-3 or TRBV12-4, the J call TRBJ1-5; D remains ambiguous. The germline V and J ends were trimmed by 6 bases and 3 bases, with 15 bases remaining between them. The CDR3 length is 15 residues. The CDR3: CASSFRGSYNQPQHF. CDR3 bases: TGTGCCAGCAGCTTCCGCGGCTCCTACAATCAGCCCCAGCATTTT.

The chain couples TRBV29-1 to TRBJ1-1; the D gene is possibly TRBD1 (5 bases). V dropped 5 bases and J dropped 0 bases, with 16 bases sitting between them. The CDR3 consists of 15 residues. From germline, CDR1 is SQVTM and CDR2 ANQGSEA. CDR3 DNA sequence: TGCAGCGTTCTGGGAGGGGCCATCATGAACACTGAAGCTTTCTTT. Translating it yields CSVLGGAIMNTEAFF.

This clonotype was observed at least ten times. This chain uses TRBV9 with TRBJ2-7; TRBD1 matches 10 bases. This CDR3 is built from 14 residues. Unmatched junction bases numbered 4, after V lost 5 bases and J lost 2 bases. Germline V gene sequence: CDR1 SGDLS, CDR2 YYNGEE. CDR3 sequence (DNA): TGTGCCAGCAGTGGGGACAGGGGAGCCTACGAGCAGTACTTC. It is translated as CASSGDRGAYEQYF.

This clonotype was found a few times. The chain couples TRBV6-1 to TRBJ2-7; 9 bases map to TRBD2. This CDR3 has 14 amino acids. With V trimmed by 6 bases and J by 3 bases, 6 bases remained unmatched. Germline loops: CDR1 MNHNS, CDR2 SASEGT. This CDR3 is CASRGLAVFYEQYF. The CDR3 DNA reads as TGTGCCAGCAGGGGACTAGCAGTTTTCTACGAGCAGTACTTC.

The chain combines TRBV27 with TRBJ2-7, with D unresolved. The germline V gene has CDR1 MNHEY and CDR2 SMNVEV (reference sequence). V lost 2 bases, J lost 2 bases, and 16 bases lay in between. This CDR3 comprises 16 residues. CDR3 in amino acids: CASSLLGSTGTYEQYF. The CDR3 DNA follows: TGTGCCAGCAGTTTACTCGGGTCTACGGGCACCTACGAGCAGTACTTC.

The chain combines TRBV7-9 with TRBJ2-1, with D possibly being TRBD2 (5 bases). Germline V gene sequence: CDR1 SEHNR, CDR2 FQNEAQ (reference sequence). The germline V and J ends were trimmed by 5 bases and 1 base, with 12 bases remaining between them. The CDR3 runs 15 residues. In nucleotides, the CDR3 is TGTGCCAGCAGCGAACTGGGGAGTTCCTACAATGAGCAGTTCTTC. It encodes CASSELGSSYNEQFF.

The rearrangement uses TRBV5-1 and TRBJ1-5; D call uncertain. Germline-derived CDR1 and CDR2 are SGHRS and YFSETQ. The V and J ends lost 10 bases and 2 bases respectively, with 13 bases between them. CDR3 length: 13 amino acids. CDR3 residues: CARARVGNQPQHF. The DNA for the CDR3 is TGCGCCCGCGCTAGGGTTGGCAATCAGCCCCAGCATTTT.

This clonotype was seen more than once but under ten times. The CDR3 nucleotides read TGTGCCACCAGTGATCCAGGGCAGCTAGAGACCCAGTACTTC. It encodes CATSDPGQLETQYF. J is TRBJ2-5 and V is TRBV24-1, with D possibly being TRBD1 (5 bases). Germline loops: CDR1 KGHDR, CDR2 SFDVKD. The CDR3 runs to 14 residues. The ends were cut back, 3 bases at V and 4 bases at J, with 11 bases in the middle.

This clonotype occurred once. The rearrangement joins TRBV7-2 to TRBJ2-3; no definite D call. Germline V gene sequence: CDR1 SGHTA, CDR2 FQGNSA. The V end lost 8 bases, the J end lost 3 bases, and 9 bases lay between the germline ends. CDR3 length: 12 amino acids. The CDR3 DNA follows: TGTGCCAGCGGAGATTATACAGATACGCAGTATTTT. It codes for CASGDYTDTQYF.

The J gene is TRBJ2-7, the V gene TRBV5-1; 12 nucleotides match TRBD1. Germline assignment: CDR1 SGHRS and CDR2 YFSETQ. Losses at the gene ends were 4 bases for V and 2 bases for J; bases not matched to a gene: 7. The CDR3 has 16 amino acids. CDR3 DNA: TGCGCCAGCAGCCAGGGACAGGGGGCCAAAACCTACGAGCAGTACTTC. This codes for CASSQGQGAKTYEQYF.

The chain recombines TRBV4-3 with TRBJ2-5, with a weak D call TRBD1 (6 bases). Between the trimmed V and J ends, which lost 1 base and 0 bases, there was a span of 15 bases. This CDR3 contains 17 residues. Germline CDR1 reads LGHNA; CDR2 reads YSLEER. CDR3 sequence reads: CASSQANRVKYQETQYF. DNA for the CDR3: TGCGCCAGCAGCCAAGCGAACAGGGTTAAGTACCAAGAGACCCAGTACTTC.

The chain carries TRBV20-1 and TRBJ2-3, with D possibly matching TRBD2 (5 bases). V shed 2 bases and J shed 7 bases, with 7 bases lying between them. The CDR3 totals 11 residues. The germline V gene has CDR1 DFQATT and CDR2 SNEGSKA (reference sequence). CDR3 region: CSARREYTQYF. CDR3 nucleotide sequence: TGCAGTGCTAGAAGGGAGTATACGCAGTATTTT.

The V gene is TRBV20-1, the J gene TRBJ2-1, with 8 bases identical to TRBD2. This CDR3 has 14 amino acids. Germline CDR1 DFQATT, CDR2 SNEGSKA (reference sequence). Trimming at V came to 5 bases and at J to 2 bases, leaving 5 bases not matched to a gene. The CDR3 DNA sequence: TGCAGTGCTTTAGCGGGGAAAACCTACAATGAGCAGTTCTTC. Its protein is CSALAGKTYNEQFF.

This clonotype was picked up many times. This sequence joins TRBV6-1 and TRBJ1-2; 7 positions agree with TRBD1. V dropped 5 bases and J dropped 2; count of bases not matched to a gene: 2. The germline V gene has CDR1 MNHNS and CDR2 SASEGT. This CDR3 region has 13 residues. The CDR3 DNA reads TGTGCCAGCAGTACGGACAGGAACTATGGCTACACCTTC. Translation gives CASSTDRNYGYTF.

The CDR3 bases are TGCAGTGCTACCGGACGAGCGGGGGGGCGATACGAACTAGCCAAAAACATTCAGTACTTC. It yields the protein CSATGRAGGRYELAKNIQYF. This chain uses TRBV20-1 with TRBJ2-4; TRBD2 matches 10 bases. V lost 4 bases to trimming and J lost 0 bases; unmatched junction nucleotides: 18. Germline CDR1 reads DFQATT; CDR2 reads SNEGSKA (reference sequence). This CDR3 spans 20 amino acids.

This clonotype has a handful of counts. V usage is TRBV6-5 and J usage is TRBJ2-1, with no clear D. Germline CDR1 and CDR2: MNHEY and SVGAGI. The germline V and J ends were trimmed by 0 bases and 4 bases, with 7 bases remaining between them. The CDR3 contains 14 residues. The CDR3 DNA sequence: TGTGCCAGCAGTTACTCGACGAGATACAATGAGCAGTTCTTC. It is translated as CASSYSTRYNEQFF.

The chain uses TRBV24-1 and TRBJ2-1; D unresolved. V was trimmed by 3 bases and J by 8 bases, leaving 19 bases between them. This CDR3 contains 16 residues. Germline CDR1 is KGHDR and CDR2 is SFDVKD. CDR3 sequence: CATSDMGQDRYYEQFF. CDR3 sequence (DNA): TGTGCCACCAGTGATATGGGTCAGGACCGATACTATGAGCAGTTCTTC.

The CDR3 region is CASSLGWVRREQYF. CDR3 sequence (DNA): TGCGCCAGCAGTCTGGGGTGGGTCCGTCGGGAGCAGTACTTC. This chain connects TRBV5-1 to TRBJ2-7; D ambiguous. This CDR3 region has 14 residues. The V end was cut by 5 bases, the J end by 7 bases, with 19 bases between. Germline V CDR1 and CDR2: SGHRS, YFSETQ.

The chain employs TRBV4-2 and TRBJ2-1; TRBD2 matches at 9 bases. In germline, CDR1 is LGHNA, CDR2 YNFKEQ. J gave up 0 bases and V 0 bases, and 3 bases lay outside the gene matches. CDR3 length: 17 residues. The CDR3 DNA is TGTGCCAGCAGCCAAGATGGACTAGCGAACTCCTACAATGAGCAGTTCTTC. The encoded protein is CASSQDGLANSYNEQFF.

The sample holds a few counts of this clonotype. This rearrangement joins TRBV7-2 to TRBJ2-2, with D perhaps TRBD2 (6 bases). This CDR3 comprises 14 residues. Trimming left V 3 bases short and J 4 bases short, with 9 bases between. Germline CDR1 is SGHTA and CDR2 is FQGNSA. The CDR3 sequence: CASSFLAATGELFF. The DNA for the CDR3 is TGTGCCAGCAGCTTCTTAGCGGCCACCGGGGAGCTGTTTTTT.

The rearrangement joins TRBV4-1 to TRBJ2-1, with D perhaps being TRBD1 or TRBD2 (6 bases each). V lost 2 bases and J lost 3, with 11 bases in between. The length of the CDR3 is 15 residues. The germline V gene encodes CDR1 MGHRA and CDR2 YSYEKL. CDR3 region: CASSQSRGVYNEQFF. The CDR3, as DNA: TGCGCCAGCAGCCAATCAAGGGGGGTCTACAATGAGCAGTTCTTC.

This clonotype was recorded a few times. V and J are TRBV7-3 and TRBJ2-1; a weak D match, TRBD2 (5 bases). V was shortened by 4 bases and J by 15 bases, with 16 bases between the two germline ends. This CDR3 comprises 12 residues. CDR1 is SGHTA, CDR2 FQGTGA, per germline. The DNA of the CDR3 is TGTGCCAGCAGCTCCCTGGACTCCTCACTGTTCTTC. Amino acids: CASSSLDSSLFF.